The 20 T cell receptor beta chains below all came from one sample that was sequenced in a study of PD-1 blockade in classical Hodgkin lymphoma. The data were produced by immunoSEQ multiplex PCR, yet TCRdb's version contains in-frame clones alone and is incomplete. The sample includes tens of thousands of clones, 65% to 90% of them seen just once. Brentuximab vedotin exposure varied among the patients, all of whom had relapsed after autologous stem cell transplantation. Purified CD4+ T cells were obtained from thawed PBMCs through magnetic negative selection. This sample comprised CD4+ T cells from blood, obtained at baseline. The receptors originated from a human donor with classical Hodgkin lymphoma.

The gene calls are TRBV7-9 and TRBJ2-7, with D perhaps being TRBD1 or TRBD2 (6 bases each). Trimming took off 5 bases at V and 1 base at J, with 15 bases between the two ends. Germline V gives CDR1 SEHNR, CDR2 FQNEAQ (reference sequence). This CDR3 has 15 residues. CDR3: CASSPSVGGSYEQYF. The CDR3 nucleotides are TGTGCCAGCAGCCCCAGCGTAGGGGGGTCCTACGAGCAGTACTTC.

This clone was seen only a few times. The J gene is TRBJ1-2, the V gene TRBV4-2, with unresolved D. V was trimmed by 0 bases and J by 3 bases, leaving 11 bases between them. This CDR3 has 15 residues. The V gene's germline CDR1 is LGHNA and CDR2 YNFKEQ. CDR3 coding DNA: TGTGCCAGCAGCCAAGATAAAATGAAATACTATGGCTACACCTTC. Translating gives CASSQDKMKYYGYTF.

The chain couples TRBV7-2 to TRBJ1-4, with a possible D match to TRBD1 (5 bases). Germline CDR1 reads SGHTA; CDR2 reads FQGNSA. There are 14 residues in the CDR3. V was trimmed by 4 bases and J by 6 bases, leaving 12 bases between them. CDR3 sequence: CASSYPGKDEKLFF. CDR3 bases: TGTGCCAGCAGCTACCCAGGGAAGGATGAAAAACTGTTTTTT.

This clone was seen once. This chain joins TRBV5-4 and TRBJ1-1; 7 nucleotides align to TRBD1. Germline trimming cut 0 bases from V and 6 bases from J; bases unmatched to any gene: 2. CDR1 is SGHNT and CDR2 is YYREEE in the germline V gene (reference sequence). The CDR3 is 13 residues long. CDR3 sequence (DNA): TGTGCCAGCAGCTTGGGGGGGACAGCTGAAGCTTTCTTT. It translates to CASSLGGTAEAFF. The complete variable domain, with remaining parts taken from reference TRBV5-4 and TRBJ1-1, reads ETGVTQSPTHLIKTRGQQVTLRCSSQSGHNTVSWYQQALGQGPQFIFQYYREEENGRGNFPPRFSGLQFPNYSSELNVNALELDDSALYLCASSLGGTAEAFFGQGTRLTVV.

This clone was observed a few times. The CDR3, as DNA: TGTGCCAGTGCTCGGCAGCCAAACACCGGGGAGCTGTTTTTT. Amino acid sequence: CASARQPNTGELFF. The chain couples TRBV19 to TRBJ2-2; D is uncertain. The germline V gene has CDR1 LNHDA and CDR2 SQIVND (reference sequence). V lost 8 bases and J lost 2, with 12 bases in between. The CDR3 loop spans 14 amino acids.

The CDR3 region has the DNA TGTGCCAGCAGCTTGACCGCCTTTAATGAAAAACTGTTTTTT. It specifies CASSLTAFNEKLFF. V gene TRBV6-5 combines with J gene TRBJ1-4; D is undetermined. CDR1 MNHEY and CDR2 SVGAGI come from the germline V gene. The V end lost 6 bases, the J end lost 4 bases, and 12 bases lay between the germline ends. This CDR3 region has 14 residues.

The V call is TRBV6-5, the J call TRBJ2-7; TRBD2 matches at 9 bases. Germline assignment: CDR1 MNHEY and CDR2 SVGAGI. The CDR3 has 16 residues. Trimming cost V 3 bases and J 3 bases; bases outside gene matches: 9. The CDR3 DNA reads as TGTGCCAGCAGTTATGCGGCGGGGGGGAAATACTACGAGCAGTACTTC. It codes for CASSYAAGGKYYEQYF.

The chain uses TRBV27 and TRBJ1-6, with D perhaps TRBD1 (5 bases). Trimming took off 5 bases at V and 10 bases at J, with 12 bases between the two ends. In germline, CDR1 is MNHEY, CDR2 SMNVEV (reference sequence). This CDR3 comprises 13 residues. CDR3 in DNA: TGTGCCAGCAGTGGACGGAGGGGATCACCCCTCCACTTT. Protein sequence: CASSGRRGSPLHF.

The rearrangement joins TRBV7-2 to TRBJ2-1, with TRBD2 matching 8 bases. V dropped 5 bases and J dropped 9; count of bases not matched to a gene: 3. The germline gives CDR1 SGHTA, CDR2 FQGNSA. The CDR3 consists of 12 residues. CDR3 sequence: CASSTLAGEQFF. The DNA for the CDR3 is TGTGCCAGCAGCACCCTAGCGGGTGAGCAGTTCTTC.

The chain employs TRBV5-1 and TRBJ2-7, with TRBD2 as a possible D gene (6 bases). V shed 0 bases and J shed 4 bases, with 14 bases lying between them. The V gene's germline CDR1 is SGHRS and CDR2 YFSETQ. The CDR3 covers 15 residues. In DNA form, the CDR3 reads TGCGCCAGCAGCTTGGACCTAGCGACTAATTACGAGCAGTACTTC. Translation: CASSLDLATNYEQYF.

The chain recombines TRBV4-1 with TRBJ2-7; possible D gene TRBD1, 6 bases. V was cut by 0 bases and J by 2 bases, with 11 bases left in between. The CDR3 sequence is 15 residues long. The germline CDR1 and CDR2 sequences are MGHRA and YSYEKL. Here the CDR3 DNA reads TGCGCCAGCAGCCAAGAAGAGTACAGGGCCTACGAGCAGTACTTC. Translating it yields CASSQEEYRAYEQYF.

This clone was detected a few times. The chain links TRBV4-1 to TRBJ2-7, with a weak D call TRBD1 (5 bases). The CDR3 spans 15 residues. The germline V gene has CDR1 MGHRA and CDR2 YSYEKL. Trimming removed 0 bases from V and 4 bases from J, with 13 bases in between. CDR3 nucleotides: TGCGCCAGCAGCCAAGATCCCGCAGGGTTATACGAGCAGTACTTC. It codes for CASSQDPAGLYEQYF.

The J gene is TRBJ2-5, the V gene TRBV9; TRBD2 matches at 14 bases. This CDR3 has 16 amino acids. Trimming took 0 bases from V and 3 from J; bases not matched to a gene: 1. Germline CDR1 and CDR2: SGDLS and YYNGEE. The CDR3 sequence is CASSVGGLAGEETQYF. The CDR3 region has the DNA TGTGCCAGCAGCGTAGGGGGACTAGCGGGAGAAGAGACCCAGTACTTC.

The chain couples TRBV4-1 to TRBJ2-3; the D is unclear. This CDR3 comprises 13 residues. V lost 5 bases and J 2 bases, leaving 8 bases between the germline ends. CDR1 and CDR2 from the germline V gene are MGHRA and YSYEKL. For the CDR3, the DNA is TGCGCCAGCAGCTTCCGTTACACAGATACGCAGTATTTT. This translates into CASSFRYTDTQYF.

V usage is TRBV19 and J usage is TRBJ1-4; D unclear. Trimming stripped 5 bases from V and 0 bases from J, with 10 bases between. The CDR3 covers 15 residues. Germline CDR1 LNHDA, CDR2 SQIVND (reference sequence). CDR3 in amino acids: CASSLRVATNEKLFF. The CDR3 region has the DNA TGTGCCAGTAGTCTCCGGGTTGCAACTAATGAAAAACTGTTTTTT.

This clone was seen once. J is TRBJ1-5 and V is TRBV19; D possibly corresponds to TRBD1 (5 bases). V was cut by 0 bases and J by 6 bases, with 9 bases left in between. CDR1 and CDR2 from the germline V gene are LNHDA and SQIVND (reference sequence). The CDR3 has 14 amino acids. The CDR3 here is CASSIDPGIQPQHF. The CDR3 DNA reads TGTGCCAGTAGTATAGATCCAGGGATTCAGCCCCAGCATTTT.

CDR3 sequence reads: CASSLVVGVRGANVLTF. CDR3 bases: TGCGCCAGCAGCTTGGTCGTAGGGGTTCGTGGGGCCAACGTCCTGACTTTC. The V call is TRBV5-1, the J call TRBJ2-6; TRBD1 is a possible D gene (5 bases). Trimming took 0 bases from V and 3 from J, leaving 13 bases between them. Germline lookup yields CDR1 SGHRS and CDR2 YFSETQ. This CDR3 has 17 residues.

The chain employs TRBV5-1 and TRBJ2-3, with TRBD2 matching over 11 bases. CDR3 length: 15 residues. CDR1 and CDR2 from the germline V gene are SGHRS and YFSETQ. Losses at the gene ends were 5 bases for V and 2 bases for J; bases not matched to a gene: 4. The CDR3 DNA reads as TGCGCCAGCAGGGAGACTAGCGGGATCACAGATACGCAGTATTTT. Translation gives CASRETSGITDTQYF.

The J gene is TRBJ2-6, the V gene TRBV27; D is undetermined. Germline values: CDR1 MNHEY, CDR2 SMNVEV (reference sequence). The CDR3 is 14 residues long. With 4 bases removed from V and 0 bases from J, the gap between germline ends came to 4 bases. CDR3 bases: TGTGCCAGCAGTTCCCTCTCTGGGGCCAACGTCCTGACTTTC. Translated: CASSSLSGANVLTF.

The chain links TRBV4-1 to TRBJ2-2, with TRBD2 matching over 9 bases. Germline-derived CDR1 and CDR2 are MGHRA and YSYEKL. This CDR3 is 16 amino acids long. Germline trimming cut 6 bases from V and 1 base from J; bases unmatched to any gene: 6. The CDR3 DNA sequence: TGCGCCAGCAGTTCAAGACTAGCGGAGAACACCGGGGAGCTGTTTTTT. Translation: CASSSRLAENTGELFF.